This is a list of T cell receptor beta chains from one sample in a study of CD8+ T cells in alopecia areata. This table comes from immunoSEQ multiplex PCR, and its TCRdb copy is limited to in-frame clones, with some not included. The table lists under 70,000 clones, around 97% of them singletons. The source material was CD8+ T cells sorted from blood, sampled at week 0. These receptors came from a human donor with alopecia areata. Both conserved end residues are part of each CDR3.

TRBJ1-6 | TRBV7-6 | CASSMTGGPNSPLHF
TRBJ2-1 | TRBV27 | CASRTQGTYNEQFF
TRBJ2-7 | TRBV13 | CASSHTGGSASPLFYEQYF
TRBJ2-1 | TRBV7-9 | CASSLAYSGPPYNEQFF
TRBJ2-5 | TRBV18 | CASSPPFQETQYF
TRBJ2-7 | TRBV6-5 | CASSSSSGAYEQYF
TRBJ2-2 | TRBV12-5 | CASGLVGLNTGELFF
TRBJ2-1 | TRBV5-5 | CASRPRDFNYNEQFF
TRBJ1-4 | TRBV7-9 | CASSLPGGGASTNEKLFF
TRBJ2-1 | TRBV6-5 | CASSRASGVSNEQFF
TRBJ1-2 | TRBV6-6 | CASRNRGLGYGYTF
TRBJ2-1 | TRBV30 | CAWSSGEQFF
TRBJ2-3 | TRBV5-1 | CATALAGGTADTQYF
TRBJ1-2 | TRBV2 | CASSESPYNYGYTF
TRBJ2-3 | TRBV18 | CASSGGTDTQYF
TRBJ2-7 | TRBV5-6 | CASSSDGWAVVEQYF
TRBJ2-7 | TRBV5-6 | CASSLGQGVGVYEQYF
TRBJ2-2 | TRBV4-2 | CASSQDGLAGGPVTGELFF